This TCR beta chain comes out of a study of regulatory T cells in long-lasting Graves disease. In germline, CDR1 is MNHNS, CDR2 SASEGT. CDR3 size: 13 residues. V was clipped by 7 bases and J by 3 bases, with 12 bases between them. The time point here: persistent/refractory GD, antithyroid drugs over 5 years with positive TRAb. PBMC RNA was the source of the TCR library. To make TCR beta libraries, researchers used iRepertoire HTBI primers and Arm-PCR of CDR3 regions. TCRdb analysed the multiplex PCR reads with MiXCR anew, one entry per CDR3 protein. The sample includes a few hundred thousand distinct CDR3 sequences, 20% to 30% of them seen just once. In its sample, this clonotype was seen many times.

The material sequenced was peripheral blood mononuclear cells (PBMCs), taken when the disease was refractory, from a patient treated with antithyroid drugs. The chain carries TRBV6-1 and TRBJ1-1; D unclear. The sequence came from a female donor with Graves disease. CDR3 bases: TGTGCCAGCACCAGCCTGTTGGACACTGAAGCTTTCTTT. Amino acids: CASTSLLDTEAFF.